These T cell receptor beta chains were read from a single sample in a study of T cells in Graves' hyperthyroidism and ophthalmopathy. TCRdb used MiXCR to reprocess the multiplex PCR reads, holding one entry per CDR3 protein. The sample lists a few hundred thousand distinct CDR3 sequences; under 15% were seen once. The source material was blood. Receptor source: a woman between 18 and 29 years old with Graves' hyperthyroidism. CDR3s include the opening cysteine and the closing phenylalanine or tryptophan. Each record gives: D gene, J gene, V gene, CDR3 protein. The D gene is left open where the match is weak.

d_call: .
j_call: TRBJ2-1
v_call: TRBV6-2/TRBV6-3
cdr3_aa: CASSYPGVEQFF

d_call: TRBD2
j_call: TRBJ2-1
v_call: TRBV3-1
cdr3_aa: CASSQDSGGYYNEQFF

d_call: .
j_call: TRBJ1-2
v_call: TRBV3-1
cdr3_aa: CASSSIYGYTF

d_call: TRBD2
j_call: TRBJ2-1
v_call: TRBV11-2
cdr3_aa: CASSLDIASGMVGEQFF

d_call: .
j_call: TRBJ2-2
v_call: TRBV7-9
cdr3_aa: CASSFPQNTGELFF

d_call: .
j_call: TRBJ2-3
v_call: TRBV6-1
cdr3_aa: CASRQAGNTQYF

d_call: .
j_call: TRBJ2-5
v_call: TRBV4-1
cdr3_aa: CASSHSRSAWVETQYF

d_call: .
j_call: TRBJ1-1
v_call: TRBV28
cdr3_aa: CASSLGSGAFF

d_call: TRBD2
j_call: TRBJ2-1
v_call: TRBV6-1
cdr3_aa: CASSPGTSGARFF

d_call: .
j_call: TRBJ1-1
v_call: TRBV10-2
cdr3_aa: CASVFGGGTEAFF

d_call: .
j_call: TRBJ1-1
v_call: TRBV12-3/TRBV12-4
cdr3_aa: CASRPNRNTEAFF

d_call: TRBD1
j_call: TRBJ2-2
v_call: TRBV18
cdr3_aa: CASSPSGTANTGELFF

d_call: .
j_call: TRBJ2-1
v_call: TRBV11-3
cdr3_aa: CASSLEAGRNEQFF

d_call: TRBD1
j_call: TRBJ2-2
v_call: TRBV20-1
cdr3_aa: CSASDSRTGPTGELFF

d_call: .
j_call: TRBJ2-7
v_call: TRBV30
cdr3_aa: CAWSFRPVRNEQYF

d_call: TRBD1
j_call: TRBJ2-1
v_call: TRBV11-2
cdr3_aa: CASSRQGRNEQFF

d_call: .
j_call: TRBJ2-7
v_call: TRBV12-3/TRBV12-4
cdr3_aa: CASSPGGGPSEQYF

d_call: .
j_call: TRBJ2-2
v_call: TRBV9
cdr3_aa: CASSVDRRDTGELFF

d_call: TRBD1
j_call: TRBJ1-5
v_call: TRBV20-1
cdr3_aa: CSAPPGGYQPQHF

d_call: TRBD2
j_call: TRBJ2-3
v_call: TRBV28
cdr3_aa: CASSFAGLAGKSTDTQYF

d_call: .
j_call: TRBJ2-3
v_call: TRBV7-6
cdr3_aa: CASSSTSFAGDTQYF

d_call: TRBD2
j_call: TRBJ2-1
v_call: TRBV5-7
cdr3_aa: CASSAGLAGSHEQFF

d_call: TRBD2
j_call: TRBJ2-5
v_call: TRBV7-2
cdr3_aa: CASSPGTSGRKKETQYF

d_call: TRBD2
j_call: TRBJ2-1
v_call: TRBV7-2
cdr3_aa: CASSSPGLYNEQFF

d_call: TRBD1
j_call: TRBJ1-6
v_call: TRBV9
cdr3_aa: CASSLRDRSSPLHF

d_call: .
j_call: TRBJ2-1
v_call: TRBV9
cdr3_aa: CASSVELAGEQFF

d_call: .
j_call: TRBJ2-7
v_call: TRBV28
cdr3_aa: CASSSAVLWGVAYEQYF

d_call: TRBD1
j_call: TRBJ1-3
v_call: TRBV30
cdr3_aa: CAWSAGQGYSGNTIYF

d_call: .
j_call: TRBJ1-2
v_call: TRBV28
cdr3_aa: CASIKGGRIYGYTF

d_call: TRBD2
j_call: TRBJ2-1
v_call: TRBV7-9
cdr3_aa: CASSFGGLAGGDNEQFF

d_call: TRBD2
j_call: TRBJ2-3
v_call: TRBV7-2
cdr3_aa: CASSLPRFASGRGTDTQYF

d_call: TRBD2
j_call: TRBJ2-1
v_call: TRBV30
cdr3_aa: CAWSGMTSGGGEQFF

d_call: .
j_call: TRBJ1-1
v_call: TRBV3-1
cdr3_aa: CASSKQSEAFF

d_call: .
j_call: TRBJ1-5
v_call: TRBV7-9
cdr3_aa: CASSLNENQPQHF

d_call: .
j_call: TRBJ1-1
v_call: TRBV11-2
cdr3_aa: CASSLGIGKLMNTEAFF

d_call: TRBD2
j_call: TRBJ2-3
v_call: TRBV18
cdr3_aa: CASSPFQEAGGTDTQYF

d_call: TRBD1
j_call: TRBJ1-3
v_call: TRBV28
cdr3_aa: CASARQGSGNTIYF

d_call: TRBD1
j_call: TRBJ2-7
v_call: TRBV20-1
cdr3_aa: CSARDKQGSYEQYF

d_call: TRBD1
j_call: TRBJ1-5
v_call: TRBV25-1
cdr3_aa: CASRDRGQARNQPQHF

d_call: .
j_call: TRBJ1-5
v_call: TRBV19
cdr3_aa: CASKGPNQPQHF

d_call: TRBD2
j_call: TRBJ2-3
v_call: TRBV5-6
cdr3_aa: CASSGGAGRTDTQYF

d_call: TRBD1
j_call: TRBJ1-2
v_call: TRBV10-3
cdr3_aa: CAISVQGGDYGCTF

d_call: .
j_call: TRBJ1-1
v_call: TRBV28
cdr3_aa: CASSLSGSTEAFF

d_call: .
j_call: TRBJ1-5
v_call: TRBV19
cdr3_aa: CASSVPGRQPQHF

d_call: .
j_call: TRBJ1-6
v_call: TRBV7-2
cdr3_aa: CASSLYPGPKNSPLHF

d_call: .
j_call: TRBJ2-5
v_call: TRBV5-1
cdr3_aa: CASSLEEETQYF

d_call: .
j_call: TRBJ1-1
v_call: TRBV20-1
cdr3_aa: CSATPDSNTEAFF

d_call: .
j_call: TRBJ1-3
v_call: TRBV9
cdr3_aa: CASSVEGIDTIYF

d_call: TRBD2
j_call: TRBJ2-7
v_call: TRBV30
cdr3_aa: CAWSISSGRAYEQYF

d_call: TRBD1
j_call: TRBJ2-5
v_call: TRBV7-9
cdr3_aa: CASSSPQGEETQYF

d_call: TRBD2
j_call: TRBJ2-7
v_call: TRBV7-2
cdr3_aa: CASSLGGTIHEQYF

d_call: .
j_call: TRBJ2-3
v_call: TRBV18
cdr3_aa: CASSPQRGYSDTQYF

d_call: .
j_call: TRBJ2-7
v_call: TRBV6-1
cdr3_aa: CATRADRPPYEQYF

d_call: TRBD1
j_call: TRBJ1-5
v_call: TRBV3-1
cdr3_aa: CASSLGQGYQPQHF

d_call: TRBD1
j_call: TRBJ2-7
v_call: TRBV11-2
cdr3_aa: CASSWGQGTYEQYF